The 2 T cell receptor beta chains below all came from one sample that was sequenced in a study of blood T cells in healthy people across ages. A sample-barcoded 5' primer and a J-beta primer mix were used in a second PCR of roughly 7 to 11 cycles. TCRdb fed the 5' RACE reads into MiXCR, producing one record per CDR3 protein. Altogether 850,000 or so distinct CDR3 sequences are present, 29% being singletons, with the ten largest covering roughly a sixth. The sample was blood. The receptors here all came from a woman aged 80 or over in good health.

This clonotype has a count of ten or more. The V and J genes are TRBV10-1 and TRBJ2-4; a possible D gene is TRBD1 (5 bases). V was trimmed by 4 bases and J by 10 bases, leaving 11 bases between them. Per germline, CDR1 WNHNN and CDR2 SYGVQD (reference sequence). This CDR3 is 12 amino acids long. The CDR3 DNA is TGCGCCAGCAGTGCCAGGGAAAGGATTCAGTACTTC. It yields the protein CASSARERIQYF.

This clonotype was recorded a few times. CDR3 amino acids: CASSYSSNTGELFF. CDR3 sequence (DNA): TGTGCCAGCAGTTATTCTTCGAACACCGGGGAGCTGTTTTTT. The chain has TRBV6-2 or TRBV6-3 and TRBJ2-2, with unresolved D. V lost 3 bases and J lost 0, with 5 bases in between. Germline CDR1 reads MNHEY; CDR2 reads SVGEGT. The CDR3 extends over 14 amino acids.